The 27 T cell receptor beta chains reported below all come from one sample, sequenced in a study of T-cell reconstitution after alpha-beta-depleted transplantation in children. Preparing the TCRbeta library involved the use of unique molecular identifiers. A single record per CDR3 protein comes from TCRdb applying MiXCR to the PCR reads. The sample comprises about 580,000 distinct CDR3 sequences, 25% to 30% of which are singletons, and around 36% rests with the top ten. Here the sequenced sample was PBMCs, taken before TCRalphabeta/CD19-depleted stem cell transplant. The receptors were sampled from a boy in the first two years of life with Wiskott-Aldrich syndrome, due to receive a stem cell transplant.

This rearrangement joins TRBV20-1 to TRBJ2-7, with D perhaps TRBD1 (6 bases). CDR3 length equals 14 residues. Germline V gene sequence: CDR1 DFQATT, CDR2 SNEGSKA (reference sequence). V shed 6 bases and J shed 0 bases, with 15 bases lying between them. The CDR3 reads CSAPGHQSSYEQYF. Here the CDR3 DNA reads TGCAGTGCCCCGGGACACCAGAGCTCCTACGAGCAGTACTTC.

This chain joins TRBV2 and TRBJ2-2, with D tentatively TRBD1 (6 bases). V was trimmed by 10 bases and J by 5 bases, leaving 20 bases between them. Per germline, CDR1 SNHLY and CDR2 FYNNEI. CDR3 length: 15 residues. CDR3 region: CAIKQGKIDTGELFF. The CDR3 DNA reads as TGTGCCATAAAACAGGGAAAAATTGATACCGGGGAGCTGTTTTTT. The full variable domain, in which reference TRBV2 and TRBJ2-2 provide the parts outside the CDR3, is EPEVTQTPSHQVTQMGQEVILRCVPISNHLYFYWYRQILGQKVEFLVSFYNNEISEKSEIFDDQFSVERPDGSNFTLKIRSTKLEDSAMYFCAIKQGKIDTGELFFGEGSRLTVL.

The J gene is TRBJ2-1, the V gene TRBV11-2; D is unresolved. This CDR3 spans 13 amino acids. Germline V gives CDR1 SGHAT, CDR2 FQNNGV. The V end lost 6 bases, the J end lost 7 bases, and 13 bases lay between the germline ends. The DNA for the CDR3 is TGTGCCAGCAGTGGTTTCCAGGAGAATGAGCAGTTCTTC. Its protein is CASSGFQENEQFF.

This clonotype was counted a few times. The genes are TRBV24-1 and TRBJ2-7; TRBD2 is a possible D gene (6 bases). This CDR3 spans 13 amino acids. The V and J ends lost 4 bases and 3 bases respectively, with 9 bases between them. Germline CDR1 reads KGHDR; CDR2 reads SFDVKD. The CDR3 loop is CATSDGTYYEQYF. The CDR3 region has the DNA TGTGCCACCAGTGACGGGACTTACTACGAGCAGTACTTC.

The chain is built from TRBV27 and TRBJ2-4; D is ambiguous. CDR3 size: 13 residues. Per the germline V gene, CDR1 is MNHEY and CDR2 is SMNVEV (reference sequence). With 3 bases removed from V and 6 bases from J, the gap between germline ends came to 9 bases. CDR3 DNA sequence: TGTGCCAGCAGTTTCGGCGGACCAAACATTCAGTACTTC. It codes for CASSFGGPNIQYF.

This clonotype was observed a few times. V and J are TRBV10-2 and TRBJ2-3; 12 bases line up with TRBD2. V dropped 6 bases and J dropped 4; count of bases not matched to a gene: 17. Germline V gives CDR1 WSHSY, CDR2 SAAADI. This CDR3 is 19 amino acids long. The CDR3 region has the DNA TGCGCCAGCAGCCCTGCTAGCGGGAGGGCCGGGCGGACTTCAGATACGCAGTATTTT. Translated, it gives CASSPASGRAGRTSDTQYF.

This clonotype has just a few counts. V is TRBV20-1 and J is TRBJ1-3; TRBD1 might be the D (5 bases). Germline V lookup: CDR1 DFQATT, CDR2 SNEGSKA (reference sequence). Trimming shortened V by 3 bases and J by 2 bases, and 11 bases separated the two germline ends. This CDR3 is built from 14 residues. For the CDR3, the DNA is TGCAGTGCTAGGCCGACAGAGGCTGGAAACACCATATATTTT. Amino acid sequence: CSARPTEAGNTIYF.

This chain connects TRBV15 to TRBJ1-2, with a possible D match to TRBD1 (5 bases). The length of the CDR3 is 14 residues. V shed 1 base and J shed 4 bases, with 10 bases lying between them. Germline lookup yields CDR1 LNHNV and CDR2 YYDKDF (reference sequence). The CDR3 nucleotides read TGTGCCACCAGCAGAGGAGGGACCGTCTATGGCTACACCTTC. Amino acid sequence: CATSRGGTVYGYTF.

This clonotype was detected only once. The CDR3: CASRGGPGQGTYEQYF. CDR3 nucleotide sequence: TGTGCCAGCAGGGGGGGACCGGGACAGGGGACCTACGAGCAGTACTTC. This chain joins TRBV12-3 or TRBV12-4 and TRBJ2-7; TRBD1 agrees at 10 bases. This CDR3 has 16 residues. After removal of 6 bases from V and 2 bases from J, the junction contained 10 bases not matched to a gene.

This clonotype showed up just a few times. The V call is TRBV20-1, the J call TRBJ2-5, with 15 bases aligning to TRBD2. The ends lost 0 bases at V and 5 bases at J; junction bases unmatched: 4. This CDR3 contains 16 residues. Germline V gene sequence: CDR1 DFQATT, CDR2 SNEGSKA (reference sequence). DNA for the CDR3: TGCAGTGCTAGAGATCTTGGGACTAGCGGGAGGGAGACCCAGTACTTC. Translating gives CSARDLGTSGRETQYF.

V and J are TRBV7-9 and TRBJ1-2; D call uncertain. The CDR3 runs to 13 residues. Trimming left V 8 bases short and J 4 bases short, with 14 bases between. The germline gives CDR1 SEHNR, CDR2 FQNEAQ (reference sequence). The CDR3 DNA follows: TGTGCCAGCGGAAAACGGTCCTCCTATGGCTACACCTTC. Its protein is CASGKRSSYGYTF.

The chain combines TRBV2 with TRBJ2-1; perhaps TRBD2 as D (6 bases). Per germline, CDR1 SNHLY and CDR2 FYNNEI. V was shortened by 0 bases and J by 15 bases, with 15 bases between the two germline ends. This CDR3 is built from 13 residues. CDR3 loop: CASSEALQGGAFF. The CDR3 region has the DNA TGTGCCAGCAGTGAAGCGCTTCAAGGAGGGGCGTTCTTC.

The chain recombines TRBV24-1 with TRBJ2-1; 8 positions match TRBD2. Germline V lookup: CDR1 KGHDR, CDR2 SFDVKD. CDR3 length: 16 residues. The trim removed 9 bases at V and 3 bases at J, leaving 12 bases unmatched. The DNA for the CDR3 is TGTGCCACCTCTCGAGGAGGTAGCGGGAACTACAATGAGCAGTTCTTC. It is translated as CATSRGGSGNYNEQFF.

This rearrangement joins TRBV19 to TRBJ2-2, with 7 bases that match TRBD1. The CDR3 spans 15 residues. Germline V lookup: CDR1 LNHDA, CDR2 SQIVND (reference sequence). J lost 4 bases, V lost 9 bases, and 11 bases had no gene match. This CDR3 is CASRRRTGPTGELFF. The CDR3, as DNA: TGTGCCAGCAGAAGAAGGACAGGTCCCACCGGGGAGCTGTTTTTT. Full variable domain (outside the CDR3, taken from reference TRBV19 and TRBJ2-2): DGGITQSPKYLFRKEGQNVTLSCEQNLNHDAMYWYRQDPGQGLRLIYYSQIVNDFQKGDIAEGYSVSREKKESFPLTVTSAQKNPTAFYLCASRRRTGPTGELFFGEGSRLTVL.

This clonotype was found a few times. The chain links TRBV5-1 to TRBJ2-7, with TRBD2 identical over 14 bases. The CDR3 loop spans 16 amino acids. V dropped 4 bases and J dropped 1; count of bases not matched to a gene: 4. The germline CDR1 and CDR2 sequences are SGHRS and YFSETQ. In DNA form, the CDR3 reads TGCGCCAGCAGCCTGGGACTAGCGGGAGAATCCTACGAGCAGTACTTC. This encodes CASSLGLAGESYEQYF.

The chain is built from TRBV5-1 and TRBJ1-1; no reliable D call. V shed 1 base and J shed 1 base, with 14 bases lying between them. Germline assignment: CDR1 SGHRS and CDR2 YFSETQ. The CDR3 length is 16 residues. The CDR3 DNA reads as TGCGCCAGCAGCTTGAGAGGGAATGTAGGGAACACTGAAGCTTTCTTT. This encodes CASSLRGNVGNTEAFF.

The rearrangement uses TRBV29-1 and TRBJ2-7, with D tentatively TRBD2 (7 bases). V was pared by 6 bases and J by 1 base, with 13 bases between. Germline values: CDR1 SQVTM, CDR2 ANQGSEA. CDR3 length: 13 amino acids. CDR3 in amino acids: CSVGGGISYEQYF. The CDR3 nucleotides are TGCAGCGTGGGGGGGGGCATATCCTACGAGCAGTACTTC.

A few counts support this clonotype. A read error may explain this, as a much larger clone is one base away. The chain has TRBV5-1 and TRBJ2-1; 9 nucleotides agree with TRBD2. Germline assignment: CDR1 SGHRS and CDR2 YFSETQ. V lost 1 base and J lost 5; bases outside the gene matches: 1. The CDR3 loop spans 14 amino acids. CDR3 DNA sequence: TGCGCCAGCAGCTTGCTAGCGGGACACAATGAGCAGTTCTTC. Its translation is CASSLLAGHNEQFF.

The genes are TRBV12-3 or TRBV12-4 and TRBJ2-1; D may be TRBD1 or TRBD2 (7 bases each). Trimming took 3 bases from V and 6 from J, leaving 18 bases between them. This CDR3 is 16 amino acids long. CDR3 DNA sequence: TGTGCCAGCAGTTTGATCTCCAGGGGGGGGGTCAATGAGCAGTTCTTC. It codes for CASSLISRGGVNEQFF.

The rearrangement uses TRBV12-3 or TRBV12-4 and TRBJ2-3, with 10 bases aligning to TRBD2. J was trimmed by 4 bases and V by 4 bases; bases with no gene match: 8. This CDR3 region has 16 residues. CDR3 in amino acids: CASSSQREGWADTQYF. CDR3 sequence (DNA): TGTGCCAGCAGTTCCCAGCGGGAGGGCTGGGCAGATACGCAGTATTTT.

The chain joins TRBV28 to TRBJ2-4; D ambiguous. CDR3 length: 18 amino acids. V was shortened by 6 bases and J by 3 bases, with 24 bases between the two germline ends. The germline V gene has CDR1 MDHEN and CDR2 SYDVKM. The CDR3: CASSPWRTPLLVKNIQYF. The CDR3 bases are TGTGCCAGCAGCCCCTGGCGGACCCCGCTATTAGTCAAAAACATTCAGTACTTC.

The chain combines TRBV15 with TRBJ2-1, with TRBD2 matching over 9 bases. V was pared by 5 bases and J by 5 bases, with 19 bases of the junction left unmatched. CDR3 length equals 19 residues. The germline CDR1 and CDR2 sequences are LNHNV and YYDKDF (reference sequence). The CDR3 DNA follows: TGTGCCACCAGCTCATCGGTCCAGTGGACTAGCGTTAGCAACAATGAGCAGTTCTTC. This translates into CATSSSVQWTSVSNNEQFF.

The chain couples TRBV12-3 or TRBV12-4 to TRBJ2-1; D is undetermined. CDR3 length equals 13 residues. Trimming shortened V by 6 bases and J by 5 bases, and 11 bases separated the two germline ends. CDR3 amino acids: CASRPTTHNEQFF. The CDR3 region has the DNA TGTGCCAGCAGACCCACTACCCACAATGAGCAGTTCTTC.

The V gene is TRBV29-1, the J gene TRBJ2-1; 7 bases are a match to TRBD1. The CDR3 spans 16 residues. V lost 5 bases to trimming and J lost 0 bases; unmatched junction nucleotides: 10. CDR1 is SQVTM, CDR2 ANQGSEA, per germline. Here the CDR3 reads CSVPPGQNYSYNEQFF. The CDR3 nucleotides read TGCAGCGTTCCCCCGGGACAGAACTACTCCTACAATGAGCAGTTCTTC.

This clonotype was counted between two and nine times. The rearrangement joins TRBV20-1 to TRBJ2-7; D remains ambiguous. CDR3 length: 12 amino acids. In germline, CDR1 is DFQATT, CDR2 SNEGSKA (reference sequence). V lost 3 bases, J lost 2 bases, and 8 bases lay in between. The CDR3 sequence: CSASLGAYEQYF. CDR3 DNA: TGCAGTGCTAGTCTTGGGGCCTACGAGCAGTACTTC.

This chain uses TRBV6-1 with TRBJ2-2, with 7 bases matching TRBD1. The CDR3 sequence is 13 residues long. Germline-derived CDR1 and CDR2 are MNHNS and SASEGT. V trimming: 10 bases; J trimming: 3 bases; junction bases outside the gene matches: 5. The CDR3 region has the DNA TGTGCCACCAAGGACAGGTACACCGGGGAGCTGTTTTTT. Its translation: CATKDRYTGELFF.

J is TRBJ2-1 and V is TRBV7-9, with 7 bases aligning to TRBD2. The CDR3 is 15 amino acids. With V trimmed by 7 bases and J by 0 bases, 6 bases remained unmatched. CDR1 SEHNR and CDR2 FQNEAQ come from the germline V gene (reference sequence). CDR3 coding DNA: TGTGCCAGCAATTTCGGGGGGAGCTCCTACAATGAGCAGTTCTTC. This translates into CASNFGGSSYNEQFF. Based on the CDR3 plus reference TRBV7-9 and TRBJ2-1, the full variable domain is DTGVSQNPRHKITKRGQNVTFRCDPISEHNRLYWYRQTLGQGPEFLTYFQNEAQLEKSRLLSDRFSAERPKGSFSTLEIQRTEQGDSAMYLCASNFGGSSYNEQFFGPGTRLTVL.